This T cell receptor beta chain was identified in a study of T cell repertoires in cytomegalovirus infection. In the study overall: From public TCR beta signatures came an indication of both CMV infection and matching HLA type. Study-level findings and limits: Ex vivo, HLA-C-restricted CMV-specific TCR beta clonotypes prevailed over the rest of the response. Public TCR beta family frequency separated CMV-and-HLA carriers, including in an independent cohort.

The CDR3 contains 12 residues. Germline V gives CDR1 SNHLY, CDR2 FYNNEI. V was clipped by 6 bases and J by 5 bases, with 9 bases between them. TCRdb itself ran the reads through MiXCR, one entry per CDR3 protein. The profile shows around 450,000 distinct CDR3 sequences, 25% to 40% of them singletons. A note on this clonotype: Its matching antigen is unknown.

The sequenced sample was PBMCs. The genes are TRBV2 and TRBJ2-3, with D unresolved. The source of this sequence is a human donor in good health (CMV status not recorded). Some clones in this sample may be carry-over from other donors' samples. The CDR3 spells CASRPLLDTQYF. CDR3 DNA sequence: TGTGCCAGCAGACCTCTATTAGATACGCAGTATTTT.